This T cell receptor (beta chain) came from a study of blood T cell repertoires in COVID-19. The germline CDR1 and CDR2 sequences are SGHAT and FQNNGV. This CDR3 contains 15 residues. The V end lost 2 bases, the J end lost 0 bases, and 10 bases lay between the germline ends. Clones were sequenced by immunoSEQ multiplex PCR, and TCRdb holds only the in-frame ones, with some missing. The repertoire holds some 28,000 clones, with 75% to 90% as singletons. This rearrangement joins TRBV11-2 to TRBJ1-2, with D possibly TRBD1 on 5 matching bases. The sequencing input was peripheral blood. The sequence was collected from a man between 60 and 70 years old with acute or convalescent COVID-19. The CDR3 loop reads CASSLTRGTNYGYTF. In nucleotides, the CDR3 is TGTGCCAGCAGCTTAACCCGGGGGACTAACTATGGCTACACCTTC.